This TCR beta chain was sequenced for a study of T cells in Graves' hyperthyroidism and ophthalmopathy. Diagnoses rested on clinical symptoms, serum thyroxine and TRAb, thyroid ultrasound and orbital computed tomography. This clonotype came up many times. The J segment lost 9 bases and the V segment lost 4 bases, leaving 11 bases of the junction unmatched. From germline, CDR1 is DFQATT and CDR2 SNEGSKA (reference sequence). This CDR3 comprises 16 residues. TCR beta CDR3 regions were amplified from RNA transcripts. TCR CDR3 regions were first amplified by RT-PCR with HTBI primers. TCRdb independently ran MiXCR on the multiplex PCR reads; one entry per CDR3 protein. Of around 620,000 distinct CDR3 sequences listed, about 17% were seen once; the top ten hold less than 4.5%.

The clonotype was recovered from a woman aged 30 to 39 with Graves' hyperthyroidism. The specimen was blood. The V call is TRBV20-1, the J call TRBJ2-1; TRBD2 matches at 14 bases. DNA of the CDR3: TGCAGTGCTACTCCTGGGACTAGCGGGAGAAATGGTGAGCAGTTCTTC. It yields the protein CSATPGTSGRNGEQFF.